A selection of T cell receptor beta chains follows, all from one sample in a study of technical replicates of blood from a handful of donors. Some clones are missing from TCRdb's copy, which holds only in-frame ones; the method was immunoSEQ multiplex PCR. The sample includes 75,000 to 100,000 clones, approximately 94% of them seen just once. Sample: T cells isolated from PBMCs. The receptors come from a human donor in good health. Both conserved end residues are part of each CDR3. Fields, in order: V gene, D gene, clone size, J gene, CDR3 protein, CDR3 DNA. A D gene is named only where the DNA matches it firmly. Clone size is shown for a subset of rows, as once, few, many or a class of expanded clone.

>TRBV27|.|.|TRBJ1-1
CASSLTPNTEAFF
TGTGCCAGCAGTCTGACACCGAACACTGAAGCTTTCTTT
>TRBV4-2|.|.|TRBJ1-5
CASSQDAQGRGDQPQHF
TGTGCCAGCAGCCAAGACGCTCAGGGGAGGGGGGATCAGCCCCAGCATTTT
>TRBV27|.|.|TRBJ1-5
CASSSDSGNQPQHF
TGTGCCAGCAGTTCGGACTCAGGCAATCAGCCCCAGCATTTT
>TRBV10-2|.|.|TRBJ1-2
CASSESTLYTF
TGCGCCAGCAGTGAGTCGACTCTGTACACCTTC
>TRBV29-1|.|once|TRBJ1-5
CSVELVGGGGQPQHF
TGCAGCGTTGAGTTAGTGGGAGGGGGTGGTCAGCCCCAGCATTTT
>TRBV10-1|.|.|TRBJ1-1
CASSEGMGAEAFF
TGCGCCAGCAGCGAGGGTATGGGGGCCGAAGCTTTCTTT
>TRBV30|.|.|TRBJ1-2
CAWSFAAGYGYTF
TGTGCCTGGAGCTTCGCGGCGGGCTATGGCTACACCTTC
>TRBV5-8|TRBD1|few|TRBJ2-5
CASSFQGAREETQYF
TGTGCCAGCAGCTTCCAGGGGGCCCGTGAAGAGACCCAGTACTTC
>TRBV11-3|TRBD1|.|TRBJ2-3
CASSLAFGDSSRDTQYF
TGTGCCAGCAGCTTAGCCTTTGGGGACAGCTCAAGAGATACGCAGTATTTT
>TRBV10-1|.|.|TRBJ1-5
CASSEGRNQPQHF
TGCGCCAGCTCCGAGGGCCGCAATCAGCCCCAGCATTTT
>TRBV18|.|.|TRBJ2-7
CASHGGRGDEQYF
TGTGCCAGCCACGGAGGGAGGGGGGACGAGCAGTACTTC
>TRBV15|.|.|TRBJ1-6
CATSRPTLGQKAALHF
TGTGCCACCAGCAGGCCCACTCTGGGGCAAAAGGCGGCCCTCCACTTT
>TRBV10-2|.|.|TRBJ2-7
CASSGTAKSYEQYF
TGCGCCAGCAGTGGGACAGCTAAATCCTACGAGCAGTACTTC
>TRBV6-1|TRBD1|.|TRBJ1-2
CASRSGQGYGYTF
TGTGCCAGCCGTTCGGGACAGGGGTATGGCTACACCTTC
>TRBV10-3|.|.|TRBJ1-2
CAISVATEDYGYTF
TGTGCCATCAGTGTAGCTACGGAAGACTATGGCTACACCTTC
>TRBV25-1|TRBD2|.|TRBJ2-7
CASRSGGGEQYF
TGTGCCAGCAGGAGCGGGGGGGGAGAGCAGTACTTC
>TRBV19|TRBD2|.|TRBJ2-3
CASGASGGQYF
TGTGCCAGTGGAGCTAGCGGGGGGCAGTATTTT
>TRBV4-2|.|.|TRBJ1-4
CASSQDPDNEKLFF
TGTGCCAGCAGCCAAGACCCAGATAATGAAAAACTGTTTTTT
>TRBV19|TRBD1|few|TRBJ1-5
CASSMRGTENQPQHF
TGTGCCAGTAGTATGAGAGGGACAGAGAATCAGCCCCAGCATTTT
>TRBV28|.|.|TRBJ2-3
CASSPRGTDTQYF
TGTGCCAGCAGTCCGCGAGGCACAGATACGCAGTATTTT
>TRBV19|TRBD1|.|TRBJ1-1
CASSPRRIRQGAGTEAFF
TGTGCCAGTAGTCCTCGGCGGATTAGACAGGGGGCAGGGACTGAAGCTTTCTTT
>TRBV30|.|.|TRBJ1-3
CAWSPVYGNTIYF
TGTGCCTGGAGTCCTGTCTACGGAAACACCATATATTTT
>TRBV7-7|TRBD2|.|TRBJ2-5
CASSLGVAGDGETQYF
TGTGCTAGCAGCCTTGGGGTAGCGGGGGATGGAGAGACCCAGTACTTC
>TRBV19|TRBD1|.|TRBJ1-5
CASSEGQGGSNQPQHF
TGTGCCAGTAGCGAGGGACAGGGGGGTTCCAATCAGCCCCAGCATTTT
>TRBV6-6|.|.|TRBJ2-1
CASSYRDSDNEQFF
TGTGCCAGCAGTTACCGGGACTCTGACAATGAGCAGTTCTTC
>TRBV6-5|.|.|TRBJ2-7
CASKPLRGGPYEQYF
TGTGCCAGCAAGCCTCTTAGGGGGGGACCCTACGAGCAGTACTTC
>TRBV7-9|.|.|TRBJ2-7
CASSDRLFYEQYF
TGTGCCAGCAGCGACAGGCTATTCTACGAGCAGTACTTC
>TRBV6-6|.|.|TRBJ1-1
CASSYDSAYTEAFF
TGTGCCAGCAGTTACGATTCAGCGTACACTGAAGCTTTCTTT
>TRBV13|TRBD1|.|TRBJ2-7
CASSPRQGSSYEQYF
TGTGCCAGCAGCCCCCGACAGGGGTCCTCCTACGAGCAGTACTTC
>TRBV6-5|.|.|TRBJ2-2
CASSYSLAPGELFF
TGTGCCAGCAGTTACTCGCTGGCACCCGGGGAGCTGTTTTTT
>TRBV10-3|.|.|TRBJ2-5
CASRAVQETQYF
TGTGCCTCGAGGGCGGTCCAAGAGACCCAGTACTTC
>TRBV10-1|.|.|TRBJ2-7
CASSEFGEQYF
TGCGCCAGCAGTGAGTTCGGGGAGCAGTACTTC
>TRBV10-1|TRBD2|.|TRBJ2-1
CASEPIAYGGAGGNEQFF
TGCGCCAGCGAGCCCATCGCGTACGGGGGGGCTGGAGGCAATGAGCAGTTCTTC
>TRBV6-5|.|.|TRBJ1-5
CASMVRGNSNQPQHF
TGTGCCAGCATGGTTCGGGGGAATAGCAATCAGCCCCAGCATTTT
>TRBV9|.|.|TRBJ1-3
CASSVGQSGNTIYF
TGTGCCAGCAGCGTGGGACAATCTGGAAACACCATATATTTT